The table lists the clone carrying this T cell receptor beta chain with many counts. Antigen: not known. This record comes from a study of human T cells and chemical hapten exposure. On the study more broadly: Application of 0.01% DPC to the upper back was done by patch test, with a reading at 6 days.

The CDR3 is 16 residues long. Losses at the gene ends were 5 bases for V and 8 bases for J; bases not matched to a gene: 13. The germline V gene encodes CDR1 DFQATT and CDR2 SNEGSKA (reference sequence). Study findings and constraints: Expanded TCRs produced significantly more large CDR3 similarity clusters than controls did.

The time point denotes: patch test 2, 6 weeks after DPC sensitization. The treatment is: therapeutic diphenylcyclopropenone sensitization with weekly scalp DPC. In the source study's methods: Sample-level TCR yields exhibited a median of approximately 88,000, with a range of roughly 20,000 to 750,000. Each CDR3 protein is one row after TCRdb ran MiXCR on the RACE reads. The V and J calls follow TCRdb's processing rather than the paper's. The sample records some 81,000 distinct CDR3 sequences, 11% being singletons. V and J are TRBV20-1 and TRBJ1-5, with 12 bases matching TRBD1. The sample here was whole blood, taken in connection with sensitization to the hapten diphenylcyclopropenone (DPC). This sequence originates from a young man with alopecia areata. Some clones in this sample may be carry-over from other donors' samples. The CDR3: CSADSGTGGFMEPQHF. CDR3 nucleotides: TGCAGTGCTGACTCCGGGACAGGGGGCTTTATGGAGCCCCAGCATTTT.